This T cell receptor beta chain was identified during a study of blood T cell repertoires in COVID-19. V lost 4 bases and J 6 bases, leaving 9 bases between the germline ends. CDR1 SQVTM and CDR2 ANQGSEA come from the germline V gene. The CDR3 is 12 amino acids. The data were produced by immunoSEQ multiplex PCR, yet TCRdb's version contains in-frame clones alone and is incomplete. This table has 200,000 to 250,000 clones, around 81% appearing once. The sequence came from a woman aged 70-85 years with acute or convalescent COVID-19. The rearrangement joins TRBV29-1 to TRBJ1-4; no reliable D call. Material for sequencing was peripheral blood. The CDR3 DNA reads TGCAGCGTTGTCCAGGAAGATGAAAAACTGTTTTTT. Protein sequence: CSVVQEDEKLFF.